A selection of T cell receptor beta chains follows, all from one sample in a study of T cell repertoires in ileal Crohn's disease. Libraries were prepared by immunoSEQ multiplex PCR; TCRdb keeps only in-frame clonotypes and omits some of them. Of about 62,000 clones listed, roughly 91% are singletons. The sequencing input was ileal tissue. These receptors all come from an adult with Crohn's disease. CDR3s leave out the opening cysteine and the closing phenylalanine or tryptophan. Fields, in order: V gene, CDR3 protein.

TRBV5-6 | ASSSGISNQPQH
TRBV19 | ASSIGAGFDTEAF
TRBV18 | ASSKDRGSTIEAF
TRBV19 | ASSKVRAAGRNNEQF
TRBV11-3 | ASSRRGSPLH
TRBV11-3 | ASRHDRDRSLYRNYGYT
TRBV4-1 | ASSQDSGAGDTQY
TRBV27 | ASSLNTGTTYNEQF
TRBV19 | ASSIAPKGDTEAF
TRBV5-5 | ASSLGPGELAGNTIY
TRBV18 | ASSLDRHNEQF
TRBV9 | ASSELPGDNSPLH
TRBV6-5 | ASRQGLSNQPQH
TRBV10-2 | ASSEWGSGKQF
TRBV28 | ASRSLVGEAF
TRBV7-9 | ASSLSGRERNSPLH
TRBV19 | ASSQQVGHQPQH
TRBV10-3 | AISESPTGDYGYT
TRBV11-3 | ASSSGTAFSYEQY
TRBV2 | ASRVGDSNSYEQY
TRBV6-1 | ASIWDRNTEAF
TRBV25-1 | ASSEYKQGARTEAF
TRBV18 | ASSPGLAGGETQY
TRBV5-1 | ASTQGTVTEAF
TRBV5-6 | ASSSDGQGGGYNEQF
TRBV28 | ASSFSGPSYNEQF
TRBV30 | AWSGRERRTRLSNEKLF
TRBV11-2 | ASTLNRGNTEAF
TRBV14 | ASSQVSVNEQF
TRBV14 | ASSLEQGRNYGYT
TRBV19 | ASSYRGRLGNQPQH
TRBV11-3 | ASSVLAGGSYNEQF
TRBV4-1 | ASSQGRLAGGGEQF
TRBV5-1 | ASSQGQGNTIY
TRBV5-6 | ASSGRHLVKNIQY
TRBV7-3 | ASSLSAVNTEAF
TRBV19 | ASMQTGARSPLH
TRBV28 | ASSRTHYNEQF
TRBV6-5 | ASSLTGTGANVLT
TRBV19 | ASSLDRLYGYT
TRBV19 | ASDPSVGGMHYGYT
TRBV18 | ASSPGTSGFGRENIQY
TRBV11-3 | ASSLTGEAF
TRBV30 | AWMGGWNTEAF
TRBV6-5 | ASSMDGVNTEAF